One and the same sample provided the 18 T cell receptor beta chains below, sequenced in a study of blood T cells in healthy people across ages. PCR was performed a second time for 7 to 11 cycles using a sample-barcoded 5' primer and a J-beta primer mix. Via MiXCR, TCRdb re-called the 5' RACE reads, giving one row per CDR3 protein. The sample has fewer than 1.5 million distinct CDR3 sequences, 42% seen once; the top ten hold roughly 7.9%. Material for sequencing was blood. These receptors all stem from a woman between 18 and 29 years old in good health.

The chain has TRBV3-1 and TRBJ2-7; perhaps D is TRBD1 or TRBD2 (5 bases each). The DNA end favors TRBJ2-5, so the J call may be wrong. The CDR3 runs to 12 residues. Looked up from germline, CDR1 is LGHDT and CDR2 is YNNKEL (reference sequence). CDR3 nucleotide sequence: TGTGCCAGCAGCCCCGGGGCGGGGACCCAGTACTTC. This translates into CASSPGAGTQYF.

V gene TRBV30 combines with J gene TRBJ2-1; 12 nucleotides line up with TRBD2. The V gene's germline CDR1 is GTSNPN and CDR2 SVGIG (reference sequence). V shed 1 base, J shed 6 bases, and the junction held 7 bases outside the gene matches. CDR3 size: 16 residues. The CDR3 region is CAWSEELAGGLNEQFF. DNA for the CDR3: TGTGCCTGGAGTGAGGAGCTAGCGGGGGGGCTCAATGAGCAGTTCTTC.

The rearrangement joins TRBV18 to TRBJ2-5; 11 bases are shared with TRBD1. The assigned J gene may be wrong: the sequence end matches TRBJ2-7 better. Germline-derived CDR1 and CDR2 are KGHSH and LQKENI. This CDR3 spans 14 amino acids. The CDR3 region has the DNA TGTGCCAGCTCACCGGGACAGGGGGATCGCGAGCAGTACTTC. This sequence encodes CASSPGQGDREQYF.

This chain connects TRBV6-6 to TRBJ2-3, with 9 bases aligning to TRBD2. The germline V gene has CDR1 MNHNY and CDR2 SVGAGI (reference sequence). V dropped 6 bases and J dropped 6; count of bases not matched to a gene: 10. This CDR3 is 15 amino acids long. CDR3 bases: TGTGCCAGCAGACAGACTAGCGGACAAGCGGATACGCAGTATTTT. This translates into CASRQTSGQADTQYF.

This chain joins TRBV20-1 and TRBJ2-2; 10 bases are shared with TRBD2. CDR3 length equals 16 residues. J lost 5 bases, V lost 6 bases, and 12 bases had no gene match. The germline V gene has CDR1 DFQATT and CDR2 SNEGSKA (reference sequence). The CDR3 reads CSAGLAARVGTGELFF. CDR3 nucleotides: TGCAGTGCCGGACTAGCGGCGAGGGTTGGTACCGGGGAGCTGTTTTTT.

This clonotype has only a few counts. V usage is TRBV6-2 or TRBV6-3 and J usage is TRBJ1-5; D remains ambiguous. Germline loops: CDR1 MNHEY, CDR2 SVGEGT. Trimming stripped 5 bases from V and 6 bases from J, with 8 bases between. The length of the CDR3 is 12 residues. For the CDR3, the DNA is TGTGCCAGCAGTCGTCTAGGTCAGCCCCAGCATTTT. Amino acid sequence: CASSRLGQPQHF.

The chain couples TRBV4-1 to TRBJ2-5; tentatively, D is TRBD2 (6 bases). The assigned J gene may be wrong: the sequence end matches TRBJ2-7 better. This CDR3 is built from 15 residues. The germline gives CDR1 MGHRA, CDR2 YSYEKL. The CDR3 DNA follows: TGCGCCAGCAGCCAAGACGCTAGCGTTACCTACGAGCAGTACTTC. Translation gives CASSQDASVTYEQYF.

In this sample, this clonotype turned up a few times. This chain links TRBV6-1 with TRBJ2-3, with TRBD1 identical over 7 bases. This CDR3 is 15 amino acids long. Germline CDR1 MNHNS, CDR2 SASEGT. Trimming removed 2 bases from V and 1 base from J; junction bases left unmatched: 3. The CDR3 protein is CASSERQGGTDTQYF. Here the CDR3 DNA reads TGTGCCAGCAGTGAAAGACAGGGAGGCACAGATACGCAGTATTTT.

This clonotype has only one observation. The rearrangement links TRBV10-2 to TRBJ1-6; D gene ambiguous. The CDR3 is 14 amino acids. V was clipped by 4 bases and J by 7 bases, with 11 bases between them. Germline assignment: CDR1 WSHSY and CDR2 SAAADI. The CDR3 spells CASSAAGFNSPLHF. The CDR3 nucleotides read TGCGCCAGCAGTGCGGCCGGGTTCAATTCACCCCTCCACTTT.

The chain uses TRBV12-3 or TRBV12-4 and TRBJ2-7, with 13 bases fitting TRBD2. V shed 1 base, J shed 2 bases, and the junction held 8 bases outside the gene matches. The CDR3 contains 18 residues. CDR3 DNA sequence: TGTGCCAGCAGTTTAGATGGACTAGCGGGAGTCAGGGCCTACGAGCAGTACTTC. This gives the protein CASSLDGLAGVRAYEQYF.

This clonotype came up a few times. The chain has TRBV20-1 and TRBJ1-5; 12 nucleotides agree with TRBD1. CDR3 length equals 16 residues. Looked up from germline, CDR1 is DFQATT and CDR2 is SNEGSKA (reference sequence). V gave up 5 bases and J gave up 2 bases; unmatched junction bases: 7. CDR3 amino acids: CSAPGQGASGNQPQHF. The CDR3 DNA is TGCAGTGCTCCGGGACAGGGGGCTTCGGGCAATCAGCCCCAGCATTTT.

This clonotype was seen once. As the CDR3 is not closed by the conserved phenylalanine or tryptophan, this likely results from a read error. The V and J genes are TRBV20-1 and TRBJ2-1; 10 bases match TRBD2. V dropped 0 bases and J dropped 8; count of bases not matched to a gene: 7. The CDR3 consists of 15 residues. Germline loops: CDR1 DFQATT, CDR2 SNEGSKA (reference sequence). CDR3 protein: CSARDPSGRGDEQFL. DNA of the CDR3: TGCAGTGCTAGAGATCCCAGCGGGAGGGGCGATGAGCAGTTCTTG.

This chain joins TRBV6-1 and TRBJ2-3; TRBD2 matches 12 bases. Germline-derived CDR1 and CDR2 are MNHNS and SASEGT. The length of the CDR3 is 17 residues. V trimming: 1 base; J trimming: 5 bases; junction bases outside the gene matches: 7. CDR3 sequence (DNA): TGTGCCAGCAGTGAAGTTTGGACTAGCGGGATCGGAGATACGCAGTATTTT. Translation: CASSEVWTSGIGDTQYF.

The J gene is TRBJ2-5, the V gene TRBV11-2; 8 nucleotides match TRBD2. CDR1 and CDR2 from the germline V gene are SGHAT and FQNNGV. The CDR3 length is 15 residues. With 5 bases clipped from V and 5 bases from J, the junction kept 10 bases outside the gene matches. CDR3 nucleotides: TGTGCCAGCAGCCCACGGGGGGGAATGACCGAGACCCAGTACTTC. It translates to CASSPRGGMTETQYF.

This clonotype was counted only a few times. The V and J genes are TRBV7-9 and TRBJ2-3, with a tentative D call TRBD2 (5 bases). The CDR3 runs 14 residues. V lost 5 bases and J 4 bases, leaving 13 bases between the germline ends. The germline V gene has CDR1 SEHNR and CDR2 FQNEAQ (reference sequence). CDR3 sequence reads: CASSVSGWADTQYF. The CDR3 DNA is TGTGCCAGCAGCGTTTCGGGGTGGGCAGATACGCAGTATTTT.

About this clonotype itself: This sequence may be a read error, since a much larger clone differs from it by one base. V and J are TRBV12-3 or TRBV12-4 and TRBJ2-1; TRBD2 matches 10 bases. TRBJ2-7 matches the DNA end more closely, so the J call is doubtful. The CDR3 is 15 residues long. The DNA for the CDR3 is TGTGCCAGCAGTGTAAGCGGGGGGGCCTACAATGAGCAGTACTTC. Protein: CASSVSGGAYNEQYF.

The V gene is TRBV2, the J gene TRBJ2-7; D is perhaps TRBD2 (6 bases). Germline V gene lookup returns CDR1 SNHLY and CDR2 FYNNEI. The CDR3 totals 13 residues. Trimming removed 9 bases at V and 2 bases at J, with 14 bases between. CDR3 in amino acids: CARKGLTTYEQYF. Written as DNA, the CDR3 is TGTGCCAGGAAGGGACTTACTACCTACGAGCAGTACTTC.

The chain recombines TRBV30 with TRBJ2-3; no reliable D call. Germline CDR1 and CDR2: GTSNPN and SVGIG (reference sequence). The CDR3 contains 11 residues. V was clipped by 5 bases and J by 4 bases, with 7 bases between them. The CDR3 region is CAWGRSDTQYF. The CDR3 DNA reads TGTGCCTGGGGCAGGTCAGATACGCAGTATTTT.